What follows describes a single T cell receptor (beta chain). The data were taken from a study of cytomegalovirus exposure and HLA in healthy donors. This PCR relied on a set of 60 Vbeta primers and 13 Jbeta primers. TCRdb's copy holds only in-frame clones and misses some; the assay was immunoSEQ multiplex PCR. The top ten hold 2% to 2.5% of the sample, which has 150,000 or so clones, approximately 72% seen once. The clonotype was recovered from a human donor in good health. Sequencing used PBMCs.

The CDR3 here is CASSLQGSGGAYDTQYF. Written as DNA, the CDR3 is TGCGCCAGCAGCCTCCAGGGTAGCGGGGGGGCTTATGATACGCAGTATTTT. This sequence joins TRBV4-1 and TRBJ2-3, with 11 bases identical to TRBD2. Germline trimming cut 4 bases from V and 6 bases from J; bases unmatched to any gene: 12. The CDR3 covers 17 residues. The germline CDR1 and CDR2 sequences are MGHRA and YSYEKL.